The T cell receptor (beta chain) under discussion was sequenced for a study of technical replicates of blood from a handful of donors. Data came from immunoSEQ multiplex PCR; TCRdb stores just in-frame clones and leaves some out. Among about 14,000 clones listed, roughly 80% were seen once. The ends were cut back, 3 bases at V and 6 bases at J, with 9 bases in the middle. The germline V gene encodes CDR1 WNHNN and CDR2 SYGVQD (reference sequence). The CDR3 loop spans 13 amino acids. The sequencing input was PBMCs. The chain has TRBV10-1 and TRBJ2-4; D not resolved. This receptor was obtained from a human donor in good health. Here the CDR3 DNA reads TGCGCCAGCAGTGAATCTCCCAGAAACATTCAGTACTTC. It is translated as CASSESPRNIQYF.